The 16 T cell receptor beta chains reported below all come from one sample, sequenced in a study of shared clonotypes between healthy human individuals. TCRdb's table, derived via immunoSEQ multiplex PCR, lists solely in-frame clones and lacks some. The table lists about 1.1 million clones, about 72% of them singletons. The sequenced sample was memory CD4+ T cells from PBMCs. The subset is: CD45RA-negative fraction. These receptors all stem from a man younger than 35 in good health. Some clones in this sample may be carry-over from other donors' samples.

The chain links TRBV30 to TRBJ1-1, with D hard to call. This CDR3 is built from 11 residues. The ends were cut back, 1 base at V and 4 bases at J, with 4 bases in the middle. CDR1 is GTSNPN and CDR2 is SVGIG in the germline V gene (reference sequence). CDR3 sequence reads: CAWSASTEAFF. CDR3 nucleotides: TGTGCCTGGAGTGCGTCCACTGAAGCTTTCTTT. The full variable domain, rest sourced from reference TRBV30 and TRBJ1-1, is SQTIHQWPATLVQPVGSPLSLECTVEGTSNPNLYWYRQAAGRGLQLLFYSVGIGQISSEVPQNLSASRPQDRQFILSSKKLLLSDSGFYLCAWSASTEAFFGQGTRLTVV.

This rearrangement joins TRBV10-3 to TRBJ2-7; the D is unclear. The CDR3 runs to 11 residues. Trimming took off 3 bases at V and 5 bases at J, with 5 bases between the two ends. The germline CDR1 and CDR2 sequences are ENHRY and SYGVKD. In nucleotides, the CDR3 is TGTGCCATCAGTGATGGGGACGAGCAGTACTTC. It translates to CAISDGDEQYF.

V is TRBV2 and J is TRBJ2-3; no firm D call. Trimming cost V 5 bases and J 1 base, with 13 bases left between them. The CDR3 extends over 15 amino acids. Germline lookup yields CDR1 SNHLY and CDR2 FYNNEI. For the CDR3, the DNA is TGTGCCAGCAGTAGCAAGGACGGACGCACAGATACGCAGTATTTT. Amino acid sequence: CASSSKDGRTDTQYF.

The chain links TRBV9 to TRBJ2-5; 16 bases line up with TRBD2. The CDR3 is 16 amino acids. V trimming: 3 bases; J trimming: 4 bases; junction bases outside the gene matches: 3. The V gene's germline CDR1 is SGDLS and CDR2 YYNGEE. CDR3 loop: CASSAGTSGRVETQYF. DNA of the CDR3: TGTGCCAGCAGCGCCGGGACTAGCGGGAGGGTAGAGACCCAGTACTTC.

The chain recombines TRBV5-8 with TRBJ2-6, with 7 bases lining up with TRBD2. The germline gives CDR1 SGHTS, CDR2 YDEGEE. The V gene end was trimmed by 2 bases and the J gene end by 2 bases; junction bases not matched to a gene: 4. This CDR3 region has 16 residues. The CDR3 protein is CASSFPGGPGANVLTF. The CDR3 nucleotides are TGTGCCAGCAGCTTTCCGGGGGGACCTGGGGCCAACGTCCTGACTTTC.

The CDR3 is CASSVGPREDDTEAFF. The CDR3 DNA reads TGTGCCAGCAGCGTAGGTCCCAGGGAAGACGACACTGAAGCTTTCTTT. This sequence joins TRBV9 and TRBJ1-1; possibly TRBD1 for D (5 bases). Trimming cost V 0 bases and J 3 bases, with 15 bases left between them. CDR1 is SGDLS and CDR2 is YYNGEE in the germline V gene. The CDR3 loop spans 16 amino acids. Full variable domain (outside the CDR3, taken from reference TRBV9 and TRBJ1-1): DSGVTQTPKHLITATGQRVTLRCSPRSGDLSVYWYQQSLDQGLQFLIQYYNGEERAKGNILERFSAQQFPDLHSELNLSSLELGDSALYFCASSVGPREDDTEAFFGQGTRLTVV.

The chain employs TRBV4-2 and TRBJ2-7; 7 bases align to TRBD1. The J segment lost 3 bases and the V segment lost 0 bases, leaving 8 bases of the junction unmatched. From germline, CDR1 is LGHNA and CDR2 YNFKEQ. This CDR3 is 16 amino acids long. This CDR3 is CASSQDITGAYYEQYF. CDR3 DNA sequence: TGTGCCAGCAGCCAAGATATAACAGGGGCGTACTACGAGCAGTACTTC.

Worth noting for this clone: One end of the junction fails to match germline, which may point to a read error. V gene TRBV28 combines with J gene TRBJ2-7; D unresolved. Germline V gene lookup returns CDR1 MDHEN and CDR2 SYDVKM. CDR3 size: 13 residues. DNA of the CDR3: TGTGTCAGCAGTTCTCTGAGCTCCTACGAGCAGTACTTC. Amino acids: CVSSSLSSYEQYF. The variable domain in full, completed from reference TRBV28 and TRBJ2-7, reads DVKVTQSSRYLVKRTGEKVFLECVQDMDHENMFWYRQDPGLGLRLIYFSYDVKMKEKGDIPEGYSVSREKKERFSLILESASTNQTSMYLCVSSSLSSYEQYFGPGTRLTVT.

This sequence joins TRBV7-2 and TRBJ2-7, with 9 bases fitting TRBD1. There are 15 residues in the CDR3. In germline, CDR1 is SGHTA, CDR2 FQGNSA. V lost 5 bases and J lost 3; bases outside the gene matches: 8. In nucleotides, the CDR3 is TGTGCCAGCAGCCCGCAAGGGACAGGGTACTACGAGCAGTACTTC. This codes for CASSPQGTGYYEQYF.

The rearrangement uses TRBV6-6 and TRBJ2-7, with 8 bases fitting TRBD2. Per the germline V gene, CDR1 is MNHNY and CDR2 is SVGAGI (reference sequence). The V gene end was trimmed by 10 bases and the J gene end by 6 bases; junction bases not matched to a gene: 17. The CDR3 is made up of 15 amino acids. The CDR3 loop is CATRNGGRNSGEQYF. DNA for the CDR3: TGTGCCACCAGGAACGGCGGGAGGAACTCCGGCGAGCAGTACTTC.

The chain combines TRBV28 with TRBJ1-5, with D hard to call. Germline V lookup: CDR1 MDHEN, CDR2 SYDVKM. The CDR3 totals 15 residues. V lost 2 bases and J lost 9, with 17 bases in between. The CDR3 sequence: CASSLVWTSGSPQHF. In DNA form, the CDR3 reads TGTGCCAGCAGTTTAGTCTGGACCTCGGGTTCGCCCCAGCATTTT.

The J gene is TRBJ1-2, the V gene TRBV18; possibly TRBD1 for D (5 bases). Germline CDR1 KGHSH, CDR2 LQKENI. This CDR3 contains 15 residues. V lost 3 bases, J lost 4 bases, and 15 bases lay in between. The CDR3 region has the DNA TGTGCCAGCTCACCCCCAAGGGGTGAGGGCTATGGCTACACCTTC. Its protein is CASSPPRGEGYGYTF. The full variable domain, in which reference TRBV18 and TRBJ1-2 provide the parts outside the CDR3, is NAGVMQNPRHLVRRRGQEARLRCSPMKGHSHVYWYRQLPEEGLKFMVYLQKENIIDESGMPKERFSAEFPKEGPSILRIQQVVRGDSAAYFCASSPPRGEGYGYTFGSGTRLTVV.

The chain carries TRBV19 and TRBJ2-1; possibly TRBD1 for D (6 bases). The CDR3 runs 17 residues. Germline values: CDR1 LNHDA, CDR2 SQIVND (reference sequence). The V end was cut by 2 bases, the J end by 8 bases, with 22 bases between. DNA for the CDR3: TGTGCCAGTAGTATATCTCCAGGGGCTAGATCGTGGGATGAGCAGTTCTTC. Its protein is CASSISPGARSWDEQFF.

J is TRBJ1-4 and V is TRBV18; 7 positions agree with TRBD1. V lost 0 bases, J lost 8 bases, and 9 bases stayed unmatched. Germline V lookup: CDR1 KGHSH, CDR2 LQKENI. CDR3 length: 16 residues. CDR3 sequence (DNA): TGTGCCAGCTCACCACCGGACGGGCCCAGGGGGGAAAAACTGTTTTTT. This translates into CASSPPDGPRGEKLFF.

The rearrangement uses TRBV28 and TRBJ2-7, with a weak D call TRBD1 (6 bases). Germline CDR1 and CDR2: MDHEN and SYDVKM. The CDR3 length is 16 residues. V was pared by 6 bases and J by 0 bases, with 18 bases between. The CDR3 reads CASSLGAALSSYEQYF. For the CDR3, the DNA is TGTGCCAGCAGCCTGGGGGCGGCTTTAAGCTCCTACGAGCAGTACTTC. Full variable domain (rest looked up from reference TRBV28 and TRBJ2-7): DVKVTQSSRYLVKRTGEKVFLECVQDMDHENMFWYRQDPGLGLRLIYFSYDVKMKEKGDIPEGYSVSREKKERFSLILESASTNQTSMYLCASSLGAALSSYEQYFGPGTRLTVT.

The chain employs TRBV9 and TRBJ1-1; D is possibly TRBD1 (5 bases). CDR1 SGDLS and CDR2 YYNGEE come from the germline V gene. This CDR3 contains 13 residues. Trimming took off 2 bases at V and 6 bases at J, with 11 bases between the two ends. CDR3 region: CASSVDSRAEAFF. The DNA for the CDR3 is TGTGCCAGCAGCGTCGACAGTAGGGCTGAAGCTTTCTTT.